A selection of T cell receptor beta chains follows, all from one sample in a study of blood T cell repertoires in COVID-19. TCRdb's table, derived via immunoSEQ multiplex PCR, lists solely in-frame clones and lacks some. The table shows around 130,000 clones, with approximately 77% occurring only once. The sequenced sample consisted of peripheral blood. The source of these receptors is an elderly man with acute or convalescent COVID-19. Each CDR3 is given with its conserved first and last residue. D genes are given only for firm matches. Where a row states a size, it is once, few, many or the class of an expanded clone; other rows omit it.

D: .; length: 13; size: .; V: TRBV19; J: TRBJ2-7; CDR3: CASAVGGSYEQYF; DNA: TGTGCCAGTGCTGTCGGGGGCTCCTACGAGCAGTACTTC
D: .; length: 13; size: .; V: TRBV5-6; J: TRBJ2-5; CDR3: CASSFYSQETQYF; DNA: TGTGCCAGCAGCTTCTACAGCCAAGAGACCCAGTACTTC
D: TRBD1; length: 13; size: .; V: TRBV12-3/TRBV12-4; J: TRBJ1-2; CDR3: CASRRQGLDGYTF; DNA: TGTGCCAGCAGAAGACAGGGGTTGGATGGCTACACCTTC
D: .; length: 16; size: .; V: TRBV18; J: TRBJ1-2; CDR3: CASSPQEAPRNYGYTF; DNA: TGTGCCAGCTCCCCACAGGAAGCCCCGAGGAACTATGGCTACACCTTC
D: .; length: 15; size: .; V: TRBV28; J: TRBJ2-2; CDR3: CASRRSGGASGELFF; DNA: TGTGCCAGCAGACGTAGCGGTGGGGCGTCCGGGGAGCTGTTTTTT
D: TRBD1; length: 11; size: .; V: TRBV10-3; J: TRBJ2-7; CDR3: CAIGDSPEQYF; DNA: TGTGCCATTGGGGACAGTCCCGAGCAGTACTTC
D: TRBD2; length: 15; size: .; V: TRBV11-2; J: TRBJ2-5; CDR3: CASSSSGGAMETQYF; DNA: TGTGCCAGCAGCTCCAGCGGGGGGGCGATGGAGACCCAGTACTTC
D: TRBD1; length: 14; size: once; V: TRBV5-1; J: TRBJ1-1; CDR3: CASSLTGTGAQAFF; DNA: TGCGCCAGCAGCTTGACCGGGACAGGGGCTCAAGCTTTCTTT
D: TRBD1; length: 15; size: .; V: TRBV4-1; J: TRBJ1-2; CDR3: CASSQQVGTGWGYTF; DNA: TGCGCCAGCAGCCAACAAGTCGGGACAGGCTGGGGCTACACCTTC
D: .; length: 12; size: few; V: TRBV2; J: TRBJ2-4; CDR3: CASSAGNNIQYF; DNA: TGTGCCAGCAGTGCGGGGAACAACATTCAGTACTTC
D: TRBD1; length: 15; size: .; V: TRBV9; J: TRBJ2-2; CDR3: CASSGDRGGAGELFF; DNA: TGTGCCAGCAGCGGCGACAGGGGCGGGGCCGGGGAGCTGTTTTTT
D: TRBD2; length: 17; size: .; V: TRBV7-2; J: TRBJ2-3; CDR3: CASSLAGLADGWDTQYF; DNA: TGTGCCAGCAGCTTAGCGGGACTAGCGGACGGTTGGGATACGCAGTATTTT
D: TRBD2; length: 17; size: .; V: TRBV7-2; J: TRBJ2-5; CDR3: CASSLAYGGGAQETQYF; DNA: TGTGCCAGCAGCTTAGCGTATGGCGGGGGGGCCCAAGAGACCCAGTACTTC
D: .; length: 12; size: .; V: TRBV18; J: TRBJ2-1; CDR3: CASSPADNEQFF; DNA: TGTGCCAGCTCACCGGCAGACAATGAGCAGTTCTTC
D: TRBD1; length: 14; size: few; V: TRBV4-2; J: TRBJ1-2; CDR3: CASSQTGSDYGYTF; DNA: TGTGCCAGCAGCCAGACAGGGTCGGACTATGGCTACACCTTC
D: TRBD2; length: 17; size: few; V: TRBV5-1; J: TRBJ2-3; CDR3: CASSYGASGGATDTQYF; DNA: TGCGCCAGCAGCTATGGGGCTAGCGGGGGGGCAACAGATACGCAGTATTTT
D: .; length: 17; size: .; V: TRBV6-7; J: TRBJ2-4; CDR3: CASSYSNGQAGKNIQYF; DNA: TGTGCCAGCAGTTACTCGAATGGGCAGGCAGGGAAGAACATTCAGTACTTC
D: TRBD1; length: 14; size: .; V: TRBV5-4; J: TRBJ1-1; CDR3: CASSFQGAMAEAFF; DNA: TGTGCCAGCAGCTTTCAGGGGGCTATGGCTGAAGCTTTCTTT
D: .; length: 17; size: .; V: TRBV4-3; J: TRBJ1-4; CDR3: CASSQDPGTATNEKLFF; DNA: TGCGCCAGCAGCCAAGATCCAGGGACTGCAACTAATGAAAAACTGTTTTTT
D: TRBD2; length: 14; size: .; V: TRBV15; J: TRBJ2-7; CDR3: CATSISSGSYEQYF; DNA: TGTGCCACCAGCATCAGTAGCGGGTCCTACGAGCAGTACTTC
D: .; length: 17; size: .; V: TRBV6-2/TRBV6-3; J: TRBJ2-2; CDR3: CASSYTPGGPNTGELFF; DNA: TGTGCCAGCAGTTACACGCCGGGGGGCCCGAACACCGGGGAGCTGTTTTTT
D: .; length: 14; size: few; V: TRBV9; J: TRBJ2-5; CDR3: CASSHWGEKETQYF; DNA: TGTGCCAGCAGCCACTGGGGCGAGAAAGAGACCCAGTACTTC
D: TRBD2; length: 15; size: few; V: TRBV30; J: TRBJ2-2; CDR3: CAWSVRLAGTGELFF; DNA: TGTGCCTGGAGTGTACGTCTAGCGGGCACCGGGGAGCTGTTTTTT
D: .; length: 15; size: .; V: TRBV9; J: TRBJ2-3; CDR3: CASSSDRRVGDTQYF; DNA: TGTGCCAGCAGCTCAGACAGACGCGTGGGAGATACGCAGTATTTT
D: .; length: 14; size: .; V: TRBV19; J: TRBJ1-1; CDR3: CASIPQGSKTEAFF; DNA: TGTGCCAGTATCCCACAGGGTAGTAAGACTGAAGCTTTCTTT
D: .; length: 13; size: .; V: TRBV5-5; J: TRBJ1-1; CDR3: CASSSHAATEAFF; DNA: TGTGCCAGCAGCTCCCATGCGGCAACTGAAGCTTTCTTT
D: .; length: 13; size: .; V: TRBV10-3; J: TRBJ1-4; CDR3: CAITRRLNEKLFF; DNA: TGTGCCATCACCCGACGACTTAATGAAAAACTGTTTTTT
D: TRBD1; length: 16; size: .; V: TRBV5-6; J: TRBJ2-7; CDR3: CASTRTGSHGTSEQYF; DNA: TGTGCCAGCACCAGGACAGGGAGCCATGGTACGTCCGAGCAGTACTTC